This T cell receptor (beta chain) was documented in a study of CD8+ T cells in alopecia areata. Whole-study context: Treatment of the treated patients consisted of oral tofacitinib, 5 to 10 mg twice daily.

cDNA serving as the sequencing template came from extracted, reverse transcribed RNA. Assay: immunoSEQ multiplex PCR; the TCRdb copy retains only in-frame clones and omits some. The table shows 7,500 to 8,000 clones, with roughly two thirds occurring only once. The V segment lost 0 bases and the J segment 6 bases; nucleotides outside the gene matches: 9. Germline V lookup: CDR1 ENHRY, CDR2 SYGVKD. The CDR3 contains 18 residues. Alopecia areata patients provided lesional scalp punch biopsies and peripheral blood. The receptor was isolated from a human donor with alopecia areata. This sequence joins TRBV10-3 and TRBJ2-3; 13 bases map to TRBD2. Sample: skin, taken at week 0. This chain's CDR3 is CAISESETSGGLRDTQYF. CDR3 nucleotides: TGTGCCATCAGTGAGTCGGAGACTAGCGGGGGGCTTAGGGATACGCAGTATTTT.